What follows is one TCR beta chain and its context. Sequenced by immunoSEQ multiplex PCR; TCRdb stores in-frame clones only, minus some. The sample consists of about 57,000 clones, around 93% of them appearing once. CDR1 and CDR2 (germline): MGHRA, YSYEKL. This CDR3 has 15 residues. Trimming cost V 3 bases and J 5 bases; bases outside gene matches: 8. The data were taken from a study of control samples from healthy donors and cancer patients. Sequenced material: PBMCs. This receptor was taken from a man aged 25 to 40 with colorectal cancer. The rearrangement joins TRBV4-1 to TRBJ1-1; 8 positions agree with TRBD1. CDR3 amino acids: CASSQSGTGETEAFF. The CDR3 region has the DNA TGCGCCAGCAGCCAGTCCGGGACAGGAGAAACTGAAGCTTTCTTT.